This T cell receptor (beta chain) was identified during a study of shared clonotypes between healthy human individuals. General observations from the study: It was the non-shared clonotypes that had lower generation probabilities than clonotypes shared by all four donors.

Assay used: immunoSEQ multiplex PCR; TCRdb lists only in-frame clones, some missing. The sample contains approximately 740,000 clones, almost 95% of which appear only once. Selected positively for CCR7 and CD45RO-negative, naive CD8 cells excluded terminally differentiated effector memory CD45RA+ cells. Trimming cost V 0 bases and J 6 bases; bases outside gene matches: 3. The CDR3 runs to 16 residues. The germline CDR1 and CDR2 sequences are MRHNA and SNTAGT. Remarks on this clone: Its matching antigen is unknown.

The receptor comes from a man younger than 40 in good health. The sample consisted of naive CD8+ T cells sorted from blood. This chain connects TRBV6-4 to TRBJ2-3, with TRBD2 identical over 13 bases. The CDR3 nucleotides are TGTGCCAGCAGTGACTCTGGGACTAGCGGGACGGATACGCAGTATTTT. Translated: CASSDSGTSGTDTQYF.